This entry lists 14 T cell receptor beta chains sequenced from one sample in a study of blood T cell repertoires in COVID-19. Sequenced by immunoSEQ multiplex PCR; TCRdb stores in-frame clones only, minus some. The repertoire consists of around 270,000 clones, with 86% occurring once and the leading ten covering around 9.5%. What was sequenced was peripheral blood. These receptors all stem from a man aged 40-55 years who had recovered from COVID-19.

This CDR3 is CACTSGSSTDTQYF. The CDR3 nucleotides read TGTGCCTGTACTAGCGGATCCAGCACAGATACGCAGTATTTT. The chain combines TRBV30 with TRBJ2-3; 8 positions agree with TRBD2. The CDR3 spans 14 residues. Germline V gene data show CDR1 as GTSNPN and CDR2 as SVGIG (reference sequence). V was clipped by 6 bases and J by 0 bases; unmatched bases: 5.

The chain carries TRBV19 and TRBJ1-2; D is unresolved. Trimming took 1 base from V and 5 from J, leaving 14 bases between them. Germline CDR1 and CDR2: LNHDA and SQIVND (reference sequence). The CDR3 runs to 15 residues. The CDR3 sequence: CASSIGAPGEYGYTF. The CDR3 bases are TGTGCCAGTAGTATAGGAGCTCCGGGAGAATATGGCTACACCTTC.

The chain carries TRBV2 and TRBJ2-7; TRBD1 matches 8 bases. The V gene end was trimmed by 6 bases and the J gene end by 2 bases; junction bases not matched to a gene: 9. Germline CDR1 and CDR2: SNHLY and FYNNEI. CDR3 length: 15 amino acids. CDR3 coding DNA: TGTGCCAGCAGAGTAACAGGGGGGTCCCCCTACGAGCAGTACTTC. It is translated as CASRVTGGSPYEQYF.

The chain carries TRBV25-1 and TRBJ2-2; TRBD2 matches at 14 bases. V dropped 7 bases and J dropped 6; count of bases not matched to a gene: 4. This CDR3 has 15 residues. In germline, CDR1 is MGHDK, CDR2 SYGVNS. The CDR3 reads CASKGLAGVSGELFF. The CDR3 nucleotides read TGTGCCAGCAAGGGACTAGCGGGAGTGTCCGGGGAGCTGTTTTTT.

The rearrangement links TRBV15 to TRBJ2-7; 16 nucleotides agree with TRBD2. CDR1 is LNHNV, CDR2 YYDKDF, per germline (reference sequence). With V trimmed by 1 base and J by 3 bases, 12 bases remained unmatched. The CDR3 loop spans 20 amino acids. DNA of the CDR3: TGTGCCACCAGCAGAGGGATACCGGGACTAGCGGGGGGGGCTCACTACGAGCAGTACTTC. Translated: CATSRGIPGLAGGAHYEQYF.

V gene TRBV11-2 combines with J gene TRBJ2-3, with 15 bases matching TRBD2. Losses at the gene ends were 5 bases for V and 4 bases for J; bases not matched to a gene: 7. Per the germline V gene, CDR1 is SGHAT and CDR2 is FQNNGV. This CDR3 contains 17 residues. The CDR3 is CASSRGLAGGSADTQYF. The CDR3 DNA reads TGTGCCAGCAGCCGGGGACTAGCGGGGGGTAGCGCAGATACGCAGTATTTT.

The chain recombines TRBV6-5 with TRBJ1-5; TRBD1 might be the D (6 bases). Germline CDR1 reads MNHEY; CDR2 reads SVGAGI. V gave up 4 bases and J gave up 9 bases, with 19 bases separating them. This CDR3 region has 15 residues. CDR3 sequence reads: CASSSDRSGRRPQHF. The CDR3 DNA reads as TGTGCCAGCAGTTCAGACAGGAGCGGTCGGCGGCCCCAGCATTTT.

The chain joins TRBV13 to TRBJ2-7, with 11 bases identical to TRBD2. The germline CDR1 and CDR2 sequences are PRHDT and FYEKMQ (reference sequence). CDR3 length equals 17 residues. With V trimmed by 3 bases and J by 2 bases, 9 bases remained unmatched. CDR3 nucleotide sequence: TGTGCCAGCAGCTTTATGTCTAGCGGGGGGCACGCCTACGAGCAGTACTTC. This codes for CASSFMSSGGHAYEQYF.

The V gene is TRBV10-3, the J gene TRBJ2-1; TRBD1 matches at 8 bases. The CDR3 runs 15 residues. Germline values: CDR1 ENHRY, CDR2 SYGVKD. J gave up 5 bases and V 0 bases, and 3 bases lay outside the gene matches. The CDR3 here is CAISESLDRDNEQFF. In DNA form, the CDR3 reads TGTGCCATCAGTGAGTCTTTGGACAGGGACAATGAGCAGTTCTTC.

This chain joins TRBV12-3 or TRBV12-4 and TRBJ1-2; D possibly corresponds to TRBD1 (6 bases). Deletions cut 5 bases from V and 0 bases from J, with 7 bases between. This CDR3 spans 13 amino acids. The CDR3 bases are TGTGCCAGCAGTCGGGACACTAACTATGGCTACACCTTC. Translating gives CASSRDTNYGYTF.

This sequence joins TRBV9 and TRBJ2-1; weak D call: TRBD2 (6 bases). Trimming stripped 4 bases from V and 6 bases from J, with 14 bases between. Germline assignment: CDR1 SGDLS and CDR2 YYNGEE. CDR3 size: 14 residues. DNA for the CDR3: TGTGCCAGCAGCCCCAGGGACTGGAGCAATGAGCAGTTCTTC. Its protein product is CASSPRDWSNEQFF.

V and J are TRBV7-2 and TRBJ2-1; 7 nucleotides line up with TRBD2. CDR1 and CDR2 (germline): SGHTA, FQGNSA. This CDR3 is built from 15 residues. Trimming cost V 0 bases and J 15 bases; bases outside gene matches: 14. The CDR3 loop reads CASSLALNPREGWFF. The CDR3 nucleotides read TGTGCCAGCAGCTTAGCCCTAAACCCAAGGGAGGGTTGGTTCTTC.

This chain links TRBV6-5 with TRBJ2-7; D may be TRBD1 (6 bases). Trimming cost V 0 bases and J 6 bases, with 12 bases left between them. The CDR3 totals 14 residues. The germline V gene encodes CDR1 MNHEY and CDR2 SVGAGI. This CDR3 is CASSYSATGREQYF. CDR3 nucleotide sequence: TGTGCCAGCAGTTACTCGGCTACAGGGCGCGAGCAGTACTTC.

The rearrangement joins TRBV2 to TRBJ1-1; D unclear. The V gene lost 7 bases and the J gene lost 5 bases, with 11 bases spanning the gap. This CDR3 region has 12 residues. The germline V gene has CDR1 SNHLY and CDR2 FYNNEI. The CDR3 region has the DNA TGTGCCAGCACCCTGGGGAGGACTGAAGCTTTCTTT. Residues: CASTLGRTEAFF.